These 3 T cell receptor beta chains were sequenced from one sample in a study of post-analysis software for immune sequencing data. Whole-study findings and limits: When patients were compared with controls, five TRBV segments were more frequent, TRBV5-6, TRBV5-1 and TRBV20-1 among them.

TCR beta libraries were prepared from cDNA with unique molecular identifiers. TCRdb recomputed calls from the PCR reads with MiXCR, one row per CDR3 protein. This table has a few hundred thousand distinct CDR3 sequences, around a third appearing once. Their specific antigens are unknown. Sample: blood. These receptors all come from a girl under 18 with multiple sclerosis.

The gene calls are TRBV11-2 and TRBJ2-1; D tentatively reads TRBD1 or TRBD2 (5 bases each). This CDR3 contains 15 residues. Germline V gene sequence: CDR1 SGHAT, CDR2 FQNNGV. V was cut by 4 bases and J by 0 bases, with 10 bases left in between. Written as DNA, the CDR3 is TGTGCCAGCAGCTACGGGGCGAGCTCCTACAATGAGCAGTTCTTC. As protein: CASSYGASSYNEQFF.

The count of this clonotype is one. CDR3 sequence reads: CASRTGTRQETQYF. The DNA of the CDR3 is TGCGCCAGCCGGACAGGGACTAGGCAAGAGACCCAGTACTTC. The chain recombines TRBV5-1 with TRBJ2-5; D tentatively reads TRBD1 or TRBD2 (8 bases each). V lost 7 bases and J 2 bases, leaving 15 bases between the germline ends. The germline V gene encodes CDR1 SGHRS and CDR2 YFSETQ. The CDR3 spans 14 residues. The entire variable domain, with the rest obtained from reference TRBV5-1 and TRBJ2-5, is as follows: KAGVTQTPRYLIKTRGQQVTLSCSPISGHRSVSWYQQTPGQGLQFLFEYFSETQRNKGNFPGRFSGRQFSNSRSEMNVSTLELGDSALYLCASRTGTRQETQYFGPGTRLLVL.

The rearrangement links TRBV3-1 to TRBJ2-3; 10 bases match TRBD2. Germline values: CDR1 LGHDT, CDR2 YNNKEL (reference sequence). Trimming removed 6 bases from V and 1 base from J; junction bases left unmatched: 13. CDR3 size: 18 residues. The CDR3 loop reads CASRGGLATRSRTDTQYF. CDR3 DNA sequence: TGTGCCAGCAGGGGGGGACTAGCGACTCGGTCACGCACAGATACGCAGTATTTT.